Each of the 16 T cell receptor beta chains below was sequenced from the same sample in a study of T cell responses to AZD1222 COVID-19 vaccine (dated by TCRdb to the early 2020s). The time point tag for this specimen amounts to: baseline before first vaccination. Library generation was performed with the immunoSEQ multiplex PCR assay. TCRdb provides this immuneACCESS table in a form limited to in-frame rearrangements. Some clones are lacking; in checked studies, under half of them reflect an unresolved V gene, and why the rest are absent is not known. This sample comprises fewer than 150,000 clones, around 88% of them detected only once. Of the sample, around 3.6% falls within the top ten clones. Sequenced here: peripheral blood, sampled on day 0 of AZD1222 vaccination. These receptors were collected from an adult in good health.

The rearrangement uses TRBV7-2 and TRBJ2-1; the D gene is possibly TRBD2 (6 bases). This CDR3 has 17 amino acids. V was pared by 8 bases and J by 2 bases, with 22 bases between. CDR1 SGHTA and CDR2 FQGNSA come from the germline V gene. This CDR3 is CASARVVSGGAYNEQFF. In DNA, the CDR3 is TGTGCCAGCGCGAGGGTAGTTAGCGGAGGGGCCTACAATGAGCAGTTCTTC.

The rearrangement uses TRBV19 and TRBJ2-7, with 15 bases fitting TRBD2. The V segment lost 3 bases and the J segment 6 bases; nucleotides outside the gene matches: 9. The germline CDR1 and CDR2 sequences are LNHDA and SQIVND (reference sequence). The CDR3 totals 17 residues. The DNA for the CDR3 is TGTGCCAGTAGTATCTACCGGACTAGCGGGAGGGCCCCCGAGCAGTACTTC. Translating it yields CASSIYRTSGRAPEQYF.

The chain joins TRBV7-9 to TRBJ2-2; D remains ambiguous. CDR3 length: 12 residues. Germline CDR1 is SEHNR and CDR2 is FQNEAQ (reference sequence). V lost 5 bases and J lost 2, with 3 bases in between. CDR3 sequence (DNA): TGTGCCAGCAGCATCAACACCGGGGAGCTGTTTTTT. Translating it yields CASSINTGELFF.

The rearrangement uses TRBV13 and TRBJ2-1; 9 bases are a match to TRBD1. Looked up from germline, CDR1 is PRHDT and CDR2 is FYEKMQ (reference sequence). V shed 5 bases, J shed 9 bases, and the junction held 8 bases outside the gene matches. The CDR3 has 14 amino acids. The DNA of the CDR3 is TGTGCCAGCAGCCCACAAACAGGGGGCCTTGAGCAGTTCTTC. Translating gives CASSPQTGGLEQFF.

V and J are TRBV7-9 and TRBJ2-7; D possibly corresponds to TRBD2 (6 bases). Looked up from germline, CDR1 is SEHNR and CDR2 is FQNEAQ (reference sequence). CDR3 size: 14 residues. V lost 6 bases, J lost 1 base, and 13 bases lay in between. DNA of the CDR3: TGTGCCAGCAGGCGGGACGGTCTTTCCTACGAGCAGTACTTC. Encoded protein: CASRRDGLSYEQYF.

CDR3 coding DNA: TGTGCCAGCAGTCATTCCCGTACTATGCGGGGGTCCTACGAGCAGTACTTC. Translating gives CASSHSRTMRGSYEQYF. J is TRBJ2-7 and V is TRBV2, with TRBD2 matching over 7 bases. J lost 1 base, V lost 5 bases, and 14 bases had no gene match. Germline CDR1 reads SNHLY; CDR2 reads FYNNEI. The CDR3 runs 17 residues.

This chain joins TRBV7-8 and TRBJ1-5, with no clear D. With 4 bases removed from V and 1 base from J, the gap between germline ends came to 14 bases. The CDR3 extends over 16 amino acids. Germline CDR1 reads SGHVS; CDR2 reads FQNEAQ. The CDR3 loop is CASSSFGVGSNQPQHF. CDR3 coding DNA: TGTGCCAGCAGCTCCTTCGGGGTCGGGAGCAATCAGCCCCAGCATTTT.

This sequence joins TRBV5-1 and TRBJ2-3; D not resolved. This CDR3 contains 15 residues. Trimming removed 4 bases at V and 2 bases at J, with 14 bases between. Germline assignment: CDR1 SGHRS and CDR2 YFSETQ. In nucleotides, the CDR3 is TGCGCCAGCAGCATGCAACCGGGTTCCACAGATACGCAGTATTTT. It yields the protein CASSMQPGSTDTQYF.

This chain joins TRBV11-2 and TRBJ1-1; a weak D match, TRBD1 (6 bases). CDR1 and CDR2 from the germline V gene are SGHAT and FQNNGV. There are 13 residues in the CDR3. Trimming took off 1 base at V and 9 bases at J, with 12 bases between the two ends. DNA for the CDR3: TGTGCCAGCAGCTTAGTCGCGGGGGGGCAAGCTTTCTTT. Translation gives CASSLVAGGQAFF. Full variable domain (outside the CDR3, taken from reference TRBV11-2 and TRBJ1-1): EAGVAQSPRYKIIEKRQSVAFWCNPISGHATLYWYQQILGQGPKLLIQFQNNGVVDDSQLPKDRFSAERLKGVDSTLKIQPAKLEDSAVYLCASSLVAGGQAFFGQGTRLTVV.

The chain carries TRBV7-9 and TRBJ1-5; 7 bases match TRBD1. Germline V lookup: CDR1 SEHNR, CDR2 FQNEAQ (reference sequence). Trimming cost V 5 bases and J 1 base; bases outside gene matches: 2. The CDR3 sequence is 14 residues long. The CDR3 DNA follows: TGTGCCAGCAGCGAGACAGGGAGCAATCAGCCCCAGCATTTT. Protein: CASSETGSNQPQHF.

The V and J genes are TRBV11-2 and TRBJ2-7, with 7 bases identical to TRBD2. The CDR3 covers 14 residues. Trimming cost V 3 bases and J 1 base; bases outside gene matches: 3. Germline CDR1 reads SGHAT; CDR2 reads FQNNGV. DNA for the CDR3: TGTGCCAGCAGCTTTGGCGGGAGATCCTACGAGCAGTACTTC. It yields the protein CASSFGGRSYEQYF.

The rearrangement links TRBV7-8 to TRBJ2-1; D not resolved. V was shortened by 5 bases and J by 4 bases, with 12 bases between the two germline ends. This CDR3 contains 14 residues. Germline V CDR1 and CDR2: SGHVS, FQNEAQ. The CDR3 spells CASSPGEVYNEQFF. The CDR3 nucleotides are TGTGCCAGCAGCCCGGGTGAGGTATACAATGAGCAGTTCTTC. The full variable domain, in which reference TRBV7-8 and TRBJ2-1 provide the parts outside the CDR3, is GAGVSQSPRYKVAKRGQDVALRCDPISGHVSLFWYQQALGQGPEFLTYFQNEAQLDKSGLPSDRFFAERPEGSVSTLKIQRTQQEDSAVYLCASSPGEVYNEQFFGPGTRLTVL.

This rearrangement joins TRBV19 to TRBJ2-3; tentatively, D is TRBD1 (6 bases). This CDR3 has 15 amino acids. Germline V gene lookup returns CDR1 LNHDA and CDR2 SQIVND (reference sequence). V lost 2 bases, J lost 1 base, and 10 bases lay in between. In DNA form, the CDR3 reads TGTGCCAGTAGTATAAGGGGGTGGGGCACAGATACGCAGTATTTT. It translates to CASSIRGWGTDTQYF.

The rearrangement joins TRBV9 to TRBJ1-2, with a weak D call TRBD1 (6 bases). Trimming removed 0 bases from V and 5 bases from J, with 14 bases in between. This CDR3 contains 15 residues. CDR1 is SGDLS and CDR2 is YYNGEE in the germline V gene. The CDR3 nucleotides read TGTGCCAGCAGCGTAGGTGGCAGGGGCGTTTATGGCTACACCTTC. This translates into CASSVGGRGVYGYTF.

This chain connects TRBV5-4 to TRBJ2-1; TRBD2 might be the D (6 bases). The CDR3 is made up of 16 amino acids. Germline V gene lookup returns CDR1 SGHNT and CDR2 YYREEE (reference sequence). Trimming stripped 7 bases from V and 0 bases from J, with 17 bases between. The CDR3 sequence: CASFPTRGSSYNEQFF. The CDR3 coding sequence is TGTGCCAGCTTCCCCACTCGGGGGAGCTCCTACAATGAGCAGTTCTTC.

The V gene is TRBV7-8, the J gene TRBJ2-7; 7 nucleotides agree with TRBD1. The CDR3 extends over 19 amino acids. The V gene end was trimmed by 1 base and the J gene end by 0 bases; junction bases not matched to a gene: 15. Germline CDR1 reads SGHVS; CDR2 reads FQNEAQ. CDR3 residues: CASSLERGTGTESSYEQYF. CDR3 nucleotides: TGTGCCAGCAGCTTAGAAAGGGGCACCGGGACAGAGAGCTCCTACGAGCAGTACTTC. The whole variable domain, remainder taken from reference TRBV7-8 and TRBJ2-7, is GAGVSQSPRYKVAKRGQDVALRCDPISGHVSLFWYQQALGQGPEFLTYFQNEAQLDKSGLPSDRFFAERPEGSVSTLKIQRTQQEDSAVYLCASSLERGTGTESSYEQYFGPGTRLTVT.